These 12 T cell receptor beta chains were all obtained from the same sample, sequenced in a study of a mutant IDH1 vaccine in newly diagnosed glioma. The antigens for these receptors are not known. Time point denoted: week 23, last vaccination. Topical imiquimod was applied with each vaccine dose, which held 300 ug of mutant IDH1 20-mer peptide. This table comes from immunoSEQ multiplex PCR, and its TCRdb copy is limited to in-frame clones, with some not included. Found here are around 30,000 clones, less than 90% of them singletons; the top ten hold roughly 8.2%. The sequencing here drew on PBMCs, taken from a glioma patient whose treatment included an IDH1 peptide vaccine. These receptors all stem from a woman aged 18-29 years with glioma.

The chain links TRBV14 to TRBJ2-4; a weak D match, TRBD1 (5 bases). V was pared by 1 base and J by 9 bases, with 13 bases between. Germline assignment: CDR1 SGHDN and CDR2 FVKESK. The CDR3 sequence is 14 residues long. The CDR3 reads CASSQVGNRGIQYF. In DNA, the CDR3 is TGTGCCAGCAGCCAAGTAGGCAATAGGGGCATTCAGTACTTC.

The chain recombines TRBV7-2 with TRBJ2-3, with 9 bases that match TRBD2. The CDR3 length is 14 residues. V gave up 5 bases and J gave up 1 base; unmatched junction bases: 1. Germline values: CDR1 SGHTA, CDR2 FQGNSA. The CDR3 sequence is CASSRLAGTDTQYF. The CDR3 DNA is TGTGCCAGCAGCCGACTAGCGGGCACAGATACGCAGTATTTT.

V and J are TRBV6-5 and TRBJ2-5; maybe TRBD2 (6 bases). The CDR3 runs 14 residues. Trimming left V 4 bases short and J 5 bases short, with 14 bases between. From germline, CDR1 is MNHEY and CDR2 SVGAGI. CDR3 region: CASSFGLFPETQYF. Here the CDR3 DNA reads TGTGCCAGCAGTTTCGGACTATTCCCGGAGACCCAGTACTTC.

The V gene is TRBV5-1, the J gene TRBJ1-2; weak D call: TRBD1 (6 bases). The CDR3 totals 17 residues. The V and J ends lost 0 bases and 4 bases respectively, with 19 bases between them. From germline, CDR1 is SGHRS and CDR2 YFSETQ. CDR3 sequence reads: CASSLAGASGLVYGYTF. For the CDR3, the DNA is TGCGCCAGCAGCTTGGCAGGGGCCTCTGGCCTCGTCTATGGCTACACCTTC. Full variable domain (rest looked up from reference TRBV5-1 and TRBJ1-2): KAGVTQTPRYLIKTRGQQVTLSCSPISGHRSVSWYQQTPGQGLQFLFEYFSETQRNKGNFPGRFSGRQFSNSRSEMNVSTLELGDSALYLCASSLAGASGLVYGYTFGSGTRLTVV.

The genes are TRBV6-1 and TRBJ1-1, with D possibly matching TRBD1 (5 bases). The CDR3 extends over 10 amino acids. CDR1 is MNHNS and CDR2 is SASEGT in the germline V gene. Trimming shortened V by 7 bases and J by 13 bases, and 13 bases separated the two germline ends. The CDR3 DNA sequence: TGTGCCAGCAAGGAGGGGCGTGGTTTCTTT. Protein: CASKEGRGFF.

V usage is TRBV6-6 and J usage is TRBJ2-5, with TRBD1 identical over 9 bases. V shed 6 bases, J shed 2 bases, and the junction held 4 bases outside the gene matches. The CDR3 has 14 amino acids. CDR1 MNHNY and CDR2 SVGAGI come from the germline V gene (reference sequence). The CDR3 DNA follows: TGTGCCAGCAGCTACAGGGGGCGGCAAGAGACCCAGTACTTC. It is translated as CASSYRGRQETQYF.

V and J are TRBV7-2 and TRBJ1-6, with 9 bases identical to TRBD1. The CDR3 runs 14 residues. Germline lookup yields CDR1 SGHTA and CDR2 FQGNSA. Germline trimming cut 5 bases from V and 8 bases from J; bases unmatched to any gene: 4. In nucleotides, the CDR3 is TGTGCCAGCAGCACCGGGACAGGGTATTCACCCCTCCACTTT. It specifies CASSTGTGYSPLHF.

The chain uses TRBV4-1 and TRBJ1-1; D gene ambiguous. Deletions cut 6 bases from V and 0 bases from J, with 8 bases between. Germline CDR1 MGHRA, CDR2 YSYEKL. CDR3 length equals 13 residues. The CDR3 is CASSVQLNTEAFF. CDR3 DNA: TGCGCCAGCAGTGTGCAGTTGAACACTGAAGCTTTCTTT.

The chain employs TRBV5-1 and TRBJ1-2; 10 nucleotides line up with TRBD1. Germline V lookup: CDR1 SGHRS, CDR2 YFSETQ. This CDR3 region has 13 residues. With V trimmed by 4 bases and J by 8 bases, 5 bases remained unmatched. CDR3 loop: CASSIGQGGGYTF. The DNA for the CDR3 is TGCGCCAGCAGCATCGGACAGGGGGGCGGCTACACCTTC. Filled out from reference TRBV5-1 and TRBJ1-2, the complete variable domain reads KAGVTQTPRYLIKTRGQQVTLSCSPISGHRSVSWYQQTPGQGLQFLFEYFSETQRNKGNFPGRFSGRQFSNSRSEMNVSTLELGDSALYLCASSIGQGGGYTFGSGTRLTVV.

This chain uses TRBV7-2 with TRBJ2-3, with 7 bases that match TRBD2. With V trimmed by 4 bases and J by 4 bases, 2 bases remained unmatched. Per the germline V gene, CDR1 is SGHTA and CDR2 is FQGNSA. CDR3 length equals 13 residues. CDR3 sequence reads: CASSYGLADTQYF. CDR3 in DNA: TGTGCCAGCAGCTATGGACTAGCAGATACGCAGTATTTT.

The chain uses TRBV19 and TRBJ1-1, with TRBD1 identical over 7 bases. This CDR3 has 15 amino acids. The J segment lost 7 bases and the V segment lost 8 bases, leaving 16 bases of the junction unmatched. CDR1 is LNHDA, CDR2 SQIVND, per germline (reference sequence). CDR3 sequence (DNA): TGTGCCAGTGACAGGGTTGGAGGGGACAAGGGTGAAGCTTTCTTT. This translates into CASDRVGGDKGEAFF.

By frequency in the sample, this clone is medium-sized (0.01 to 0.1%). The V call is TRBV6-4, the J call TRBJ1-1, with 7 bases lining up with TRBD1. CDR1 is MRHNA, CDR2 SNTAGT, per germline. There are 12 residues in the CDR3. Unmatched junction bases numbered 2, after V lost 3 bases and J lost 7 bases. CDR3 bases: TGTGCCAGCAGTGATCGGACAGGTGAAGCTTTCTTT. Amino acid sequence: CASSDRTGEAFF.